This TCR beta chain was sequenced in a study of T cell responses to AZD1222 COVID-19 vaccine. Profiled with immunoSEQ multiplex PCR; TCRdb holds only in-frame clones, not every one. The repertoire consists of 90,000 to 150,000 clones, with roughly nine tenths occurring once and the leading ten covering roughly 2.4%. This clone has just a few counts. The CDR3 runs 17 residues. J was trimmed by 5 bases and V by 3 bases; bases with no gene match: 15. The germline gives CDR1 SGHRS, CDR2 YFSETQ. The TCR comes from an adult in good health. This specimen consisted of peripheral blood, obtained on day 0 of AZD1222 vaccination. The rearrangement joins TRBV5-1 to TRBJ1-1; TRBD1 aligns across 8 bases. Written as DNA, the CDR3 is TGCGCCAGCAGCTCCGGACAGGGAAGGGGCCACTTGACTGAAGCTTTCTTT. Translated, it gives CASSSGQGRGHLTEAFF.